Below, one TCR beta chain is given with its context. Its antigen is not identified. Time point described: pre-sensitization, week 0. Described treatment: therapeutic diphenylcyclopropenone sensitization with weekly scalp DPC. The V segment lost 5 bases and the J segment 0 bases; nucleotides outside the gene matches: 10. The CDR3 has 16 residues. CDR1 is LGHDT and CDR2 is YNNKEL in the germline V gene (reference sequence). This entry comes from a study of human T cells and chemical hapten exposure. Study in general: Small discrepancies in pooled library volume mainly accounted for the varying TCR yields per sample. Findings of the study overall: The number of TCRs above 1 in 1000 frequency did not change after DPC sensitization.

Library construction involved attaching unique molecular identifiers to individual cDNA molecules, which allowed quantitative, reproducible TCR counting. From the RACE reads, TCRdb called clonotypes with MiXCR, one entry per CDR3 protein. This sample has about 350,000 distinct CDR3 sequences; over 5% occur once, and the top ten carry over 7%. Sample: whole blood, taken in connection with sensitization to the hapten diphenylcyclopropenone (DPC). The chain links TRBV3-1 to TRBJ2-7; 7 positions match TRBD1. The clonotype was recovered from a woman aged 18-29 years with alopecia areata. Some clones in this sample may be carry-over from other donors' samples. The CDR3: CASSYRTGKLSYEQYF. CDR3 sequence (DNA): TGTGCCAGCAGCTATAGGACAGGTAAACTCTCCTACGAGCAGTACTTC.